The 28 T cell receptor beta chains listed next were all sequenced from one sample in a study of blood T cell repertoires in COVID-19. Produced via immunoSEQ multiplex PCR; TCRdb's table is partial and in-frame only. This table holds 300,000 to 450,000 clones, around 91% found once. Input material: PBMCs or T cells enriched from blood (not recorded which). The source is a young man who had recovered from COVID-19.

V is TRBV2 and J is TRBJ2-7, with no clear D. The CDR3 is 14 amino acids. Trimming left V 4 bases short and J 3 bases short, with 13 bases between. Germline values: CDR1 SNHLY, CDR2 FYNNEI. CDR3 nucleotide sequence: TGTGCCAGCAGTGTTGGGCGAACTGGCTACGAGCAGTACTTC. This sequence encodes CASSVGRTGYEQYF.

This chain links TRBV19 with TRBJ1-2, with D possibly matching TRBD1 (5 bases). Trimming stripped 7 bases from V and 7 bases from J, with 22 bases between. The CDR3 spans 15 residues. Per the germline V gene, CDR1 is LNHDA and CDR2 is SQIVND (reference sequence). The DNA of the CDR3 is TGTGCCAGTAAAGTCACCGAGAAGGGGCGGGGTGGCTACACCTTC. Translated, it gives CASKVTEKGRGGYTF.

This clone has just a few counts. The chain carries TRBV4-1 and TRBJ1-5; D is undetermined. The germline gives CDR1 MGHRA, CDR2 YSYEKL. The ends were cut back, 0 bases at V and 9 bases at J, with 18 bases in the middle. The CDR3 spans 16 residues. The CDR3 loop is CASSQDPPPHARPQHF. CDR3 DNA sequence: TGCGCCAGCAGCCAAGATCCCCCACCCCACGCTAGGCCCCAGCATTTT.

The chain is built from TRBV4-3 and TRBJ2-2, with TRBD2 as a possible D gene (6 bases). Germline lookup yields CDR1 LGHNA and CDR2 YSLEER. The CDR3 covers 15 residues. V lost 1 base and J 4 bases, leaving 10 bases between the germline ends. This CDR3 is CASSQGGLLTGELFF. In DNA, the CDR3 is TGCGCCAGCAGCCAAGGTGGACTACTCACCGGGGAGCTGTTTTTT.

This chain connects TRBV6-2 or TRBV6-3 to TRBJ2-5; D unclear. CDR1 is MNHEY and CDR2 is SVGEGT in the germline V gene. The CDR3 extends over 13 amino acids. The V end was cut by 1 base, the J end by 5 bases, with 8 bases between. The CDR3 is CASSYLPRETQYF. CDR3 in DNA: TGTGCCAGCAGTTACTTACCTAGGGAGACCCAGTACTTC.

The chain carries TRBV7-9 and TRBJ1-3; TRBD1 aligns across 7 bases. Looked up from germline, CDR1 is SEHNR and CDR2 is FQNEAQ (reference sequence). V dropped 11 bases and J dropped 4; count of bases not matched to a gene: 11. The CDR3 contains 14 residues. CDR3 sequence (DNA): TGTGCCGGACAGGCCGACCTAAAAGGAAACACCATATATTTT. Its translation is CAGQADLKGNTIYF.

This chain links TRBV21-1 with TRBJ1-1. TRBV21-1 is listed as a pseudogene. This CDR3 region has 15 residues. This CDR3 reads CATSGGTHRGTEAFF. CDR3 nucleotides: TGTGCGACATCCGGGGGGACTCACCGGGGGACTGAAGCTTTCTTT.

This clone was observed a handful of times. The CDR3 loop reads CASSPRDRGADTQYF. CDR3 nucleotide sequence: TGTGCCAGCAGCCCCCGGGACAGGGGTGCAGATACGCAGTATTTT. J is TRBJ2-3 and V is TRBV11-3; TRBD1 matches 10 bases. Germline V gene lookup returns CDR1 SGHNT and CDR2 YENEEA. The CDR3 spans 15 residues. V gave up 5 bases and J gave up 4 bases; unmatched junction bases: 6.

This chain joins TRBV5-1 and TRBJ1-3; 9 nucleotides line up with TRBD1. CDR3 length: 14 residues. Germline V CDR1 and CDR2: SGHRS, YFSETQ. V lost 4 bases and J lost 6; bases outside the gene matches: 5. CDR3 loop: CASSPGTGKNTIYF. DNA for the CDR3: TGCGCCAGCAGCCCAGGGACAGGGAAAAACACCATATATTTT.

This clone was seen a handful of times. V usage is TRBV4-2 and J usage is TRBJ2-7; 9 bases map to TRBD2. The CDR3 sequence is 16 residues long. The J segment lost 4 bases and the V segment lost 1 base, leaving 8 bases of the junction unmatched. In germline, CDR1 is LGHNA, CDR2 YNFKEQ. CDR3 in DNA: TGTGCCAGCAGCCAAGCTAAGGGGACTAGCCCTTACGAGCAGTACTTC. Translation gives CASSQAKGTSPYEQYF.

As regards this clone: Compared with germline, one end of the junction differs, possibly owing to a read error. Here the CDR3 reads CATSGTGGVYEQYF. The DNA for the CDR3 is TGTGCCACCTCAGGGACAGGGGGTGTCTACGAGCAGTACTTC. The gene calls are TRBV18 and TRBJ2-7; 11 bases align to TRBD1. CDR3 length: 14 amino acids. CDR1 KGHSH and CDR2 LQKENI come from the germline V gene.

V usage is TRBV4-2 and J usage is TRBJ2-3, with D possibly matching TRBD2 (6 bases). Trimming cost V 8 bases and J 4 bases, with 19 bases left between them. CDR1 is LGHNA, CDR2 YNFKEQ, per germline. The CDR3 totals 15 residues. CDR3 in amino acids: CASQRAGMGPDTQYF. Written as DNA, the CDR3 is TGTGCCAGCCAGCGGGCAGGGATGGGCCCAGATACGCAGTATTTT.

The chain carries TRBV6-9 and TRBJ2-7; possible D gene TRBD1, 5 bases. This CDR3 has 14 amino acids. From germline, CDR1 is MNHGY and CDR2 SVAAGI. Trimming cost V 11 bases and J 5 bases, with 22 bases left between them. CDR3 sequence: CALQPQGLSHEQYF. DNA for the CDR3: TGTGCCCTACAGCCCCAGGGTCTTAGCCACGAGCAGTACTTC.

The chain couples TRBV7-3 to TRBJ1-1; D uncertain. Germline V gene sequence: CDR1 SGHTA, CDR2 FQGTGA. V lost 3 bases, J lost 0 bases, and 5 bases lay in between. This CDR3 comprises 13 residues. In nucleotides, the CDR3 is TGTGCCAGCAGCTTTCATTTGAACACTGAAGCTTTCTTT. Amino acids: CASSFHLNTEAFF.

The chain combines TRBV2 with TRBJ1-5; tentatively, D is TRBD1 (5 bases). V gave up 6 bases and J gave up 4 bases, with 16 bases separating them. Germline V gene sequence: CDR1 SNHLY, CDR2 FYNNEI. This CDR3 has 15 amino acids. The CDR3 nucleotides read TGTGCCAGCAGGACCGGGGGTCGTGGAAATCAGCCCCAGCATTTT. This encodes CASRTGGRGNQPQHF. Drawing the rest from reference TRBV2 and TRBJ1-5, the complete variable domain is EPEVTQTPSHQVTQMGQEVILRCVPISNHLYFYWYRQILGQKVEFLVSFYNNEISEKSEIFDDQFSVERPDGSNFTLKIRSTKLEDSAMYFCASRTGGRGNQPQHFGDGTRLSIL.

The chain couples TRBV2 to TRBJ2-7; 10 bases are shared with TRBD1. The CDR3 spans 14 residues. The ends lost 4 bases at V and 1 base at J; junction bases unmatched: 1. The germline gives CDR1 SNHLY, CDR2 FYNNEI. The CDR3 region has the DNA TGTGCCAGCAGTGGGACAGGGGGATCCTACGAGCAGTACTTC. It is translated as CASSGTGGSYEQYF. The full variable domain, with the rest looked up from reference TRBV2 and TRBJ2-7, is EPEVTQTPSHQVTQMGQEVILRCVPISNHLYFYWYRQILGQKVEFLVSFYNNEISEKSEIFDDQFSVERPDGSNFTLKIRSTKLEDSAMYFCASSGTGGSYEQYFGPGTRLTVT.

This sequence joins TRBV27 and TRBJ2-7; 10 bases line up with TRBD1. CDR3 length equals 14 residues. Germline CDR1 and CDR2: MNHEY and SMNVEV (reference sequence). Losses at the gene ends were 4 bases for V and 7 bases for J; bases not matched to a gene: 7. CDR3 protein: CASSSPGTGEEQYF. The CDR3 DNA reads as TGTGCCAGCAGTTCCCCCGGGACAGGGGAAGAGCAGTACTTC.

This clone was seen a few times. The chain joins TRBV18 to TRBJ2-1; 13 bases fit TRBD2. Germline CDR1 is KGHSH and CDR2 is LQKENI. V shed 3 bases, J shed 16 bases, and the junction held 9 bases outside the gene matches. This CDR3 region has 14 residues. For the CDR3, the DNA is TGTGCCAGCTCACCGGGACTAGCGGGACCCGACAATTTCTTC. It translates to CASSPGLAGPDNFF.

The chain employs TRBV19 and TRBJ1-2; 9 bases match TRBD1. Germline CDR1 reads LNHDA; CDR2 reads SQIVND (reference sequence). Trimming took 9 bases from V and 5 from J; bases not matched to a gene: 13. The CDR3 runs to 15 residues. The CDR3 DNA is TGTGCCAGCATAACAGGGGGCGAATCGGCGTATGGCTACACCTTC. This encodes CASITGGESAYGYTF.

The chain recombines TRBV7-9 with TRBJ2-7, with a tentative D call TRBD2 (6 bases). The germline gives CDR1 SEHNR, CDR2 FQNEAQ (reference sequence). This CDR3 contains 14 residues. V was pared by 4 bases and J by 3 bases, with 13 bases between. CDR3 in amino acids: CASSSGAGDYEQYF. CDR3 coding DNA: TGTGCCAGCAGCTCTGGAGCGGGCGACTACGAGCAGTACTTC. The full variable domain, in which reference TRBV7-9 and TRBJ2-7 provide the parts outside the CDR3, is DTGVSQNPRHKITKRGQNVTFRCDPISEHNRLYWYRQTLGQGPEFLTYFQNEAQLEKSRLLSDRFSAERPKGSFSTLEIQRTEQGDSAMYLCASSSGAGDYEQYFGPGTRLTVT.

This sequence joins TRBV5-1 and TRBJ2-1, with 7 bases matching TRBD1. Trimming cost V 2 bases and J 7 bases; bases outside gene matches: 12. Germline CDR1 SGHRS, CDR2 YFSETQ. This CDR3 region has 16 residues. As DNA, the CDR3 is TGCGCCAGCAGCTTTAAGGGGGCGGTAGGTGGGAATGAGCAGTTCTTC. It translates to CASSFKGAVGGNEQFF.

This chain connects TRBV12-5 to TRBJ2-3; D unresolved. Trimming stripped 3 bases from V and 2 bases from J, with 6 bases between. The CDR3 contains 13 residues. CDR1 LGHNT and CDR2 FRNRAP come from the germline V gene. CDR3 residues: CASGFTTTDTQYF. The DNA of the CDR3 is TGTGCTAGTGGTTTTACAACCACAGATACGCAGTATTTT.

This rearrangement joins TRBV11-2 to TRBJ1-2; 8 bases are shared with TRBD1. Trimming at V came to 5 bases and at J to 4 bases, leaving 15 bases not matched to a gene. Per the germline V gene, CDR1 is SGHAT and CDR2 is FQNNGV. The CDR3 is made up of 17 amino acids. CDR3 DNA: TGTGCCAGCAGCCAAATACGGGACAGGATCAAATTCTATGGCTACACCTTC. This sequence encodes CASSQIRDRIKFYGYTF.

This chain joins TRBV20-1 and TRBJ1-1; no definite D call. The CDR3 is 11 residues long. Trimming shortened V by 4 bases and J by 8 bases, and 11 bases separated the two germline ends. Germline V CDR1 and CDR2: DFQATT, SNEGSKA (reference sequence). CDR3 nucleotides: TGCAGTGCTACCGCTCTGCAGGAAGCTTTCTTT. This encodes CSATALQEAFF.

This clone was seen just once. V usage is TRBV25-1 and J usage is TRBJ2-1; the match to TRBD2 covers 11 bases. The V gene's germline CDR1 is MGHDK and CDR2 SYGVNS. This CDR3 spans 17 amino acids. Trimming cost V 5 bases and J 4 bases; bases outside gene matches: 10. The CDR3: CASSKTSGSSHYNEQFF. CDR3 DNA sequence: TGTGCCAGCAGTAAAACTAGCGGGAGTTCCCATTACAATGAGCAGTTCTTC.

The CDR3 sequence: CASSRPYRGNTEAFF. CDR3 DNA: TGTGCCAGCAGTCGTCCGTACAGGGGCAACACTGAAGCTTTCTTT. V is TRBV28 and J is TRBJ1-1; 7 positions agree with TRBD1. With 5 bases clipped from V and 2 bases from J, the junction kept 8 bases outside the gene matches. The CDR3 is made up of 15 amino acids. Germline CDR1 MDHEN, CDR2 SYDVKM.

The chain links TRBV27 to TRBJ1-1; the match to TRBD1 covers 7 bases. The V segment lost 3 bases and the J segment 4 bases; nucleotides outside the gene matches: 2. CDR1 is MNHEY, CDR2 SMNVEV, per germline (reference sequence). This CDR3 comprises 13 residues. CDR3 loop: CASSFRQGTEAFF. CDR3 nucleotide sequence: TGTGCCAGCAGTTTTCGACAGGGCACTGAAGCTTTCTTT.

V usage is TRBV18 and J usage is TRBJ1-2; D unresolved. CDR3 length: 13 amino acids. V shed 5 bases and J shed 6 bases, with 13 bases lying between them. Germline CDR1 and CDR2: KGHSH and LQKENI. The CDR3 sequence is CASSVRPGDGYTF. The CDR3 DNA follows: TGTGCCAGCTCAGTACGCCCGGGAGATGGCTACACCTTC.